This T cell receptor (beta chain) is from a study of regulatory T cells in long-lasting Graves disease (dated by TCRdb to the early 2020s). Background for the entire study: Newly diagnosed Graves' disease patients had taken antithyroid drugs for less than 3 months. The study was conducted in China and was registered as a clinical trial. This study used TCR sequencing and RNA sequencing of peripheral blood to compare persistent Graves' disease patients against newly diagnosed Graves' disease patients. A total of 35 or so samples were covered by TCR sequencing, comprising approximately 13 persistent and around 20 newly diagnosed Graves' disease patients. Broad study findings and their caveats: Persistent disease showed preferential use of TRBV28, TRBJ1-2 and TRBJ2-5, whereas newly diagnosed disease favored TRBV20-1 and TRBJ2-1. Patients with persistent disease shared more public clonotypes (around 2,500) than newly diagnosed patients did (approximately 1,000). Compared with newly diagnosed patients, patients with persistent Graves' disease had lower TCR Shannon entropy and fewer highly expanded clones, which suggests clonal expansion. The small sample size was acknowledged by the authors as a limitation that may reduce accuracy. The study examined only peripheral blood because the primary lesion, thyroid tissue, could not be accessed. Sequencing and analysis were restricted to the TCR beta chain.

The library was prepared using multiplex PCR. The sequencer was an Illumina HiSeq 4000. To build TCR beta libraries, CDR3 regions were amplified by Arm-PCR using iRepertoire HTBI primers. Before sequencing, the PCR products went through gel purification. Regarding the original processing steps: Across samples, some 62 TRBV and 13 to 15 TRBJ segments were identified and used for gene usage analysis of CDR3 amino acid clonotypes. COPE and FqMerger were used to merge the filtered high-quality paired reads into contigs. BLAST was used to align contigs to IMGT TRBV, TRBD and TRBJ reference genes, and CDR3 was defined according to IMGT. Any clonotype with a frequency above 0.1% was classified as a highly expanded clone. Shannon entropy was used to measure repertoire diversity, and the Gini coefficient was used to measure V-J evenness. Public clonotypes were defined as clonotypes shared by more than one individual. Starting from the raw public reads, TCRdb applied fastp trimming at Q25, assembled clones with MiXCR and retained in-frame beta chains. For every CDR3 protein sequence, its rows merge into one entry that carries the most common genes and DNA. The V and J calls come from TCRdb's annotation, not from the publication. Across this sample there are 400,000 to 550,000 distinct CDR3 sequences, with about 15% seen only once. The ten top clones hold about 25% of the sample.

A few counts support this clonotype. It lacks a known antigen. No much larger clonotype is one base removed from it; base qualities were not supplied. Trimming takes 5 bases from V and 6 bases from J, and the germline ends sit 14 bases apart. The germline V gene specifies MDHEN as CDR1 and SYDVKM as CDR2. Spanning cysteine to phenylalanine, the CDR3 consists of 14 amino acids. The only DNA kept is the CDR3, 42 bases in frame from the first base. This specimen's time point label, per the study, means: newly diagnosed GD, antithyroid drugs for less than 3 months. For both TCR sequencing and RNA sequencing, RNA was extracted from PBMCs using TRIzol. Graves' disease was diagnosed according to American Thyroid Association guidelines. Recruitment of patients was carried out at an endocrinology department in Xi'an, China. Each patient gave approximately 10 milliliters of peripheral blood, collected in an EDTA anticoagulant tube. PBMCs were isolated by Ficoll Paque Plus density gradient separation without further T cell sorting. An Agilent 2100 Bioanalyzer and agarose gel were used to assess RNA quality, and a NanoDrop 2000 was used to measure RNA concentration.

The same sample was also used in a study of T cells in Graves' hyperthyroidism and ophthalmopathy. The second study also describes: Graves' hyperthyroidism was defined as stable when no progression to ophthalmopathy occurred over 18 months of follow-up. Hyperthyroidism patients were aged 18 to 65 years and newly diagnosed, with disease duration of less than 2 months. Patients with uncontrolled infections, other autoimmune diseases, pregnancy or lactation were excluded. Clinical symptoms, serum thyroxine and TRAb, thyroid ultrasound, and orbital computed tomography formed the basis for the diagnoses. A first-round RT-PCR of the TCR CDR3 used the HTBI primer set with the Qiagen OneStep RT-PCR kit. Blood samples also contained most of the expanded thyroid clonotypes (frequency above 0.001), which suggests that blood repertoires may reflect thyroid immune responses. Ophthalmopathy was separated from stable hyperthyroidism by a 13 V-J signature model, with around 90% sensitivity and approximately 81% specificity obtained in cross-validation and 80%/75% obtained in testing. In validation, progression to ophthalmopathy was predicted by the model with approximately 67% sensitivity and roughly 76% specificity, a median of approximately 6.5 months before onset. A discovery cohort of fewer than 110 patients, approximately 45 with Graves' ophthalmopathy and about 58 with stable Graves' hyperthyroidism, was used to find distinguishing TCR V-J signatures. Prospective prediction of ophthalmopathy was tested in an independent validation cohort consisting of about 19 hyperthyroidism patients and around 16 patients who later progressed to ophthalmopathy. The roughly 100 discovery patients were randomly divided into training and test sets at a 7:3 ratio. In addition, the study compared T-cell repertoires in thyroid tissue and in blood from a handful of Graves' hyperthyroidism patients. Once sampling was done, hyperthyroidism patients were given methimazole at a starting dose of 30 mg daily, whereas ophthalmopathy patients were given high-dose intravenous methylprednisolone. The libraries were constructed in a second round of multiplex PCR and then size-selected and purified. Paired-end sequencing of the libraries was performed with 100 bp reads on an Illumina HiSeq2000. Raw data were processed with SOAPnuke, discarding reads with adapters, uncalled bases, mean Phred below 15, or no exact constant-primer or identifier match. COPE v1.2.5 was used to merge high-quality paired reads, and clonotypes were defined as unique nucleotide sequences. MiTCR v1.1 was used to align clonotypes to the IMGT TRBV, TRBD and TRBJ reference segments. Only V-J combinations with frequency above 0.0001, covering 99% to 99.2% of repertoires, were analysed. A TCS score was defined as the ratio of F50 (clonal expansion) to E x V (chaos), with BLOSUM62-based TCRdist applied between CDR3 peptides within each V-J. Welch's t-statistics and random forest reduced fewer than 550 V-J features to around 14, which were used in a naive Bayes classifier (R e1071). No statistical method was used to set the sample size in advance, and investigators knew the group allocation. The paper describes TCR Vbeta CDR3 sequencing of 135 peripheral blood samples, made up of 43 ophthalmopathy patients, around 78 hyperthyroidism patients and around 17 progressor patients.

The receptor's source is a woman between 18 and 30 years old with Graves disease. Donor details come from another sample of the same person, matched by shared clones. The V gene is TRBV28 and the J gene is TRBJ1-3, with no reliable assignment of the D segment. This material consisted of peripheral blood mononuclear cells (PBMCs), taken at new diagnosis, from a patient treated with antithyroid drugs. The nucleotide sequence is TGTGCCAGCAGTCTACCATTCCCCATAAACACCATATATTTT. It translates to CASSLPFPINTIYF. Outside the CDR3, residues come from the reference TRBV28 and TRBJ1-3 proteins, so the full variable domain is: DVKVTQSSRYLVKRTGEKVFLECVQDMDHENMFWYRQDPGLGLRLIYFSYDVKMKEKGDIPEGYSVSREKKERFSLILESASTNQTSMYLCASSLPFPINTIYFGEGSWLTVV.